The TCR beta chain described here comes from a study of glioma-infiltrating T cells after dendritic cell vaccination. In the study overall: Between the early 2000s and the early 2010s, patients got autologous tumor lysate-pulsed dendritic cell vaccines.

None of the glioblastoma patients had an isocitrate dehydrogenase mutation. As concerns this clone: Its cognate antigen is unknown.

Study results and caveats: TCR clonality showed no direct relationship with survival.

Amplification used 60 V beta primers and 13 J beta primers. TCRdb's copy holds only in-frame clones and misses some; the assay was immunoSEQ multiplex PCR. The sample has roughly 51,000 clones; over 75% are singletons. CDR1 GTSNPN and CDR2 SVGIG come from the germline V gene (reference sequence). The CDR3 extends over 17 amino acids. V lost 0 bases, J lost 0 bases, and 8 bases stayed unmatched. The sequenced sample was blood, obtained before dendritic cell vaccination. The TCR comes from a human donor with glioblastoma. This rearrangement joins TRBV30 to TRBJ1-1; 9 bases agree with TRBD1. The CDR3 nucleotides read TGTGCCTGGAGTGTATCTCGTGGGGACAGGGTGAACACTGAAGCTTTCTTT. This gives the protein CAWSVSRGDRVNTEAFF.